Listed below are T cell receptor beta chains from one sample, sequenced in a study of Tregs in tolerant kidney transplant recipients. Sequencing was performed with immunoSEQ multiplex PCR; in TCRdb, only in-frame clones are kept and a portion is missing. This table has around 75,000 clones, 85% to 90% appearing once. The sample in question was CD4+ T cells from blood, obtained before the transplant. Source of these receptors: a human donor who received a combined kidney and bone marrow transplant. Both conserved end residues are part of each CDR3. Fields, in order: D gene, J gene, clone size, V gene, CDR3 DNA, CDR3 protein. The D gene is left open where the match is weak. The size of a clone is reported for some rows only, either as once, few or many, or as a class for expanded clones.

D gene: TRBD2; J gene: TRBJ2-7; clone size: -; V gene: TRBV15; CDR3 DNA: TGTGCCACCAGCAGAGAATATTCGGGACTAGCGGCAAACTACGAGCAGTACTTC; CDR3 protein: CATSREYSGLAANYEQYF
D gene: -; J gene: TRBJ2-4; clone size: -; V gene: TRBV2; CDR3 DNA: -; CDR3 protein: CASSEVGQGANYF
D gene: -; J gene: TRBJ2-7; clone size: -; V gene: TRBV28; CDR3 DNA: TGTGCCAGCAGGGTCGCCCCAGGGCTCTACGAGCAGTACTTC; CDR3 protein: CASRVAPGLYEQYF
D gene: TRBD2; J gene: TRBJ2-7; clone size: -; V gene: TRBV4-1; CDR3 DNA: TGCGCCAGCAGCCAAGCTGAACTAGCGGGTGACGAGCAGTACTTC; CDR3 protein: CASSQAELAGDEQYF
D gene: TRBD1; J gene: TRBJ2-7; clone size: -; V gene: TRBV4-2; CDR3 DNA: TGTGCCAGCAGCCAAGATCCCGGGGGACAGGGGGAGCAGTACTTC; CDR3 protein: CASSQDPGGQGEQYF
D gene: TRBD1; J gene: TRBJ1-1; clone size: -; V gene: TRBV7-9; CDR3 DNA: TGTGCCAGCAGCAGGGACAGGGGGCAGGTGAACACTGAAGCTTTCTTT; CDR3 protein: CASSRDRGQVNTEAFF
D gene: -; J gene: TRBJ1-2; clone size: -; V gene: TRBV20-1; CDR3 DNA: TGCAGTGCTGCGGACTATGGCTACACCTTC; CDR3 protein: CSAADYGYTF
D gene: -; J gene: TRBJ2-3; clone size: -; V gene: TRBV2; CDR3 DNA: TGTGCCAGCAGTGAACTCCCGGGTCCCCGCACAGATACGCAGTATTTT; CDR3 protein: CASSELPGPRTDTQYF
D gene: -; J gene: TRBJ2-7; clone size: once; V gene: TRBV19; CDR3 DNA: TGTGCCAGTAGTATCTATGCGGGGCCCCGTTTTGAGCAGTACTTC; CDR3 protein: CASSIYAGPRFEQYF
D gene: -; J gene: TRBJ1-1; clone size: once; V gene: TRBV28; CDR3 DNA: TGTGCCAGCAGTTTAGGCGGACTACCTGAAGCTTTCTTT; CDR3 protein: CASSLGGLPEAFF
D gene: TRBD2; J gene: TRBJ2-1; clone size: -; V gene: TRBV5-4; CDR3 DNA: TGTGCCAGCAGCTTGGCGTTAGCGGGAGTAGATGAGCAGTTCTTC; CDR3 protein: CASSLALAGVDEQFF
D gene: -; J gene: TRBJ1-1; clone size: -; V gene: TRBV28; CDR3 DNA: TGTGCCAGCAGTTTATATTTTGGGGGGGAGCTGAACACTGAAGCTTTCTTT; CDR3 protein: CASSLYFGGELNTEAFF
D gene: -; J gene: TRBJ2-7; clone size: -; V gene: TRBV11-2; CDR3 DNA: TGTGCCAGCAGCTTAGGAGGCAGTCCCCACGAGCAGTACTTC; CDR3 protein: CASSLGGSPHEQYF
D gene: -; J gene: TRBJ1-1; clone size: -; V gene: TRBV4-1; CDR3 DNA: TGCGCCAGCAGCCAGGGGGCCCGGAGACTCGGGACTGAAGCTTTCTTT; CDR3 protein: CASSQGARRLGTEAFF
D gene: TRBD1; J gene: TRBJ1-1; clone size: -; V gene: TRBV5-1; CDR3 DNA: TGCGCCAGCAGCTTGGCGGGACAGTTTCCCGGAACGACAGCTTTCTTT; CDR3 protein: CASSLAGQFPGTTAFF
D gene: TRBD1; J gene: TRBJ2-5; clone size: -; V gene: TRBV5-1; CDR3 DNA: TGCGCCAGCAGCCCGAGGACAGGAGAGACCCAGTACTTC; CDR3 protein: CASSPRTGETQYF
D gene: -; J gene: TRBJ1-5; clone size: -; V gene: TRBV19; CDR3 DNA: TGTGCCAGCAACAGGGACAATAGCAATCAGCCCCAGCATTTT; CDR3 protein: CASNRDNSNQPQHF
D gene: TRBD2; J gene: TRBJ2-7; clone size: -; V gene: TRBV5-4; CDR3 DNA: TGTGCCAGCAGCTGGGGGACTAGCCCCCCTTTGGAGCAGTACTTC; CDR3 protein: CASSWGTSPPLEQYF
D gene: -; J gene: TRBJ1-1; clone size: -; V gene: TRBV18; CDR3 DNA: TGTGCCAGCTCACCAGTAGGGAGGGGCACTGAAGCTTTCTTT; CDR3 protein: CASSPVGRGTEAFF
D gene: TRBD2; J gene: TRBJ2-1; clone size: -; V gene: TRBV6-5; CDR3 DNA: TGTGCCAGCAGTTACTCTGCGGGAGGGCATATCAATGAGCAGTTCTTC; CDR3 protein: CASSYSAGGHINEQFF
D gene: TRBD1; J gene: TRBJ2-5; clone size: -; V gene: TRBV6-5; CDR3 DNA: TGTGCCAGCAGTCCTCAGACAGGGAGCCAAGAGACCCAGTACTTC; CDR3 protein: CASSPQTGSQETQYF
D gene: TRBD1; J gene: TRBJ2-4; clone size: -; V gene: TRBV19; CDR3 DNA: TGTGCCAGTAGTATGGGACAGGGCTTAAACATTCAGTACTTC; CDR3 protein: CASSMGQGLNIQYF
D gene: TRBD2; J gene: TRBJ2-7; clone size: -; V gene: TRBV27; CDR3 DNA: TGTGCCACTGGGTCGTGGACTAGCGGGAGTTACGAGCAGTACTTC; CDR3 protein: CATGSWTSGSYEQYF
D gene: -; J gene: TRBJ2-5; clone size: -; V gene: TRBV27; CDR3 DNA: TGTGCCAGCAGTTCCCCCGGGACTCAACAAGAGACCCAGTACTTC; CDR3 protein: CASSSPGTQQETQYF
D gene: TRBD2; J gene: TRBJ2-1; clone size: -; V gene: TRBV5-4; CDR3 DNA: TGTGCCAGCAGCAAAGGGACTAGCGGGACGTCGAGCTCCTACAATGAGCAGTTCTTC; CDR3 protein: CASSKGTSGTSSSYNEQFF
D gene: -; J gene: TRBJ2-3; clone size: -; V gene: TRBV29-1; CDR3 DNA: TGCAGCGTTGCGAGATCAGATACGCAGTATTTT; CDR3 protein: CSVARSDTQYF
D gene: -; J gene: TRBJ2-3; clone size: -; V gene: TRBV7-6; CDR3 DNA: TGTGCCAGCAGCTCCGCAACCGGGGGTACGCAGTATTTT; CDR3 protein: CASSSATGGTQYF
D gene: -; J gene: TRBJ2-1; clone size: -; V gene: TRBV7-2; CDR3 DNA: TGTGCCAGCAGCTTAGAAGGGGCAGTCTCCTACAATGAGCAGTTCTTC; CDR3 protein: CASSLEGAVSYNEQFF
D gene: TRBD2; J gene: TRBJ2-1; clone size: -; V gene: TRBV27; CDR3 DNA: TGTGCCAGCGGACAAAAGCGGGAGTCGGCCTACAATGAGCAGTTCTTC; CDR3 protein: CASGQKRESAYNEQFF
D gene: -; J gene: TRBJ2-3; clone size: -; V gene: TRBV27; CDR3 DNA: TGTGCCAGCAGTGACGGACAGGACTACACAGATACGCAGTATTTT; CDR3 protein: CASSDGQDYTDTQYF
D gene: -; J gene: TRBJ2-5; clone size: once; V gene: TRBV11-2; CDR3 DNA: TGTGCCAGCAGGGACAGTCAAGAGACCCAGTACTTC; CDR3 protein: CASRDSQETQYF
D gene: -; J gene: TRBJ1-3; clone size: -; V gene: TRBV28; CDR3 DNA: TGTGCCAGCAGCGGACTCCCTGGAAACACCATATATTTT; CDR3 protein: CASSGLPGNTIYF
D gene: TRBD1; J gene: TRBJ1-2; clone size: -; V gene: TRBV18; CDR3 DNA: TGTGCCAGCTCAACGGGACAGGACAACTATGGCTACACCTTC; CDR3 protein: CASSTGQDNYGYTF
D gene: TRBD1; J gene: TRBJ1-2; clone size: -; V gene: TRBV5-1; CDR3 DNA: TGCGCCAGCAGCTTGTTGCCCATTGGACAGGGCTACTATGGCTACACCTTC; CDR3 protein: CASSLLPIGQGYYGYTF
D gene: TRBD1; J gene: TRBJ2-5; clone size: -; V gene: TRBV6-5; CDR3 DNA: TGTGCCAGCAGTTACTCGATGGGACAGGGTGTGGAGACCCAGTACTTC; CDR3 protein: CASSYSMGQGVETQYF
D gene: -; J gene: TRBJ2-3; clone size: -; V gene: TRBV30; CDR3 DNA: TGTGCCTGGAGTGTAAGATTGAGAAGCGGGGATACGCAGTATTTT; CDR3 protein: CAWSVRLRSGDTQYF
D gene: -; J gene: TRBJ2-5; clone size: -; V gene: TRBV4-2; CDR3 DNA: TGTGCCAGCAGCCAAGACAGGGGGAGGGAGACCCAGTACTTC; CDR3 protein: CASSQDRGRETQYF
D gene: TRBD2; J gene: TRBJ2-2; clone size: -; V gene: TRBV19; CDR3 DNA: TGTGCCAGTAGCCCGACTAGCGGGAGGGCCGGCGGGGAGCTGTTTTTT; CDR3 protein: CASSPTSGRAGGELFF
D gene: -; J gene: TRBJ2-7; clone size: -; V gene: TRBV28; CDR3 DNA: TGTGCCACAAGGGGGATAAACGAGCAGTACTTC; CDR3 protein: CATRGINEQYF
D gene: -; J gene: TRBJ2-1; clone size: few; V gene: TRBV29-1; CDR3 DNA: TGCAGCGTTGCGATCCTATTTGGTCTCAATGAGCAGTTCTTC; CDR3 protein: CSVAILFGLNEQFF
D gene: -; J gene: TRBJ2-5; clone size: -; V gene: TRBV7-6; CDR3 DNA: TGTGCCAGCAGCCAATGGGAGGAGACCCAGTACTTC; CDR3 protein: CASSQWEETQYF